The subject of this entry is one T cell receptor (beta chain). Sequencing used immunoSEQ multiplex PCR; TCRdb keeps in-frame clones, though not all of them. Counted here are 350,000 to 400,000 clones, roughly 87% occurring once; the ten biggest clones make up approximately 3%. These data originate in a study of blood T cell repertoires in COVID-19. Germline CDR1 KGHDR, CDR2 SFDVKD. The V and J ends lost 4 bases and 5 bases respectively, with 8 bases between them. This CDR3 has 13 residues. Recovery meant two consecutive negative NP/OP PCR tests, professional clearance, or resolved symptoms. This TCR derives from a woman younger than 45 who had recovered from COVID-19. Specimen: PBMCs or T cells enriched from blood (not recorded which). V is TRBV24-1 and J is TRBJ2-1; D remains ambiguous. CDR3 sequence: CATSDPVDNEQFF. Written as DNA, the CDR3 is TGTGCCACCAGTGACCCCGTTGACAATGAGCAGTTCTTC.